This section outlines one TCR beta chain sequence together with its context. Per the germline V gene, CDR1 is SGDLS and CDR2 is YYNGEE. V lost 3 bases and J lost 3, with 7 bases in between. The CDR3 totals 13 residues. Authors' methods: It was from reference gene primer amplification that nucleated cell counts were estimated. Profiled with immunoSEQ multiplex PCR; TCRdb holds only in-frame clones, not every one. From that table come the V and J calls and clone size; the DNA was used to work out D and trimming. The sample lists around 200,000 clones, around 80% occurring once. This specimen comes from a study of blood T cell repertoires in COVID-19. Whole-study context: Samples came from the United States, Italy and Spain, spanning acute and convalescent COVID-19. Sources were T cells, B-cell-depleted T cells, or PBMCs; the material itself was cDNA or gDNA.

Sequencing used peripheral blood. The TCR sequence derives from a man aged 35-49 years with active or convalescent COVID-19. The rearrangement joins TRBV9 to TRBJ1-3; D ambiguous. The CDR3 bases are TGTGCCAGCAGCGAAGGAGGTGGAAACACCATATATTTT. Protein: CASSEGGGNTIYF.